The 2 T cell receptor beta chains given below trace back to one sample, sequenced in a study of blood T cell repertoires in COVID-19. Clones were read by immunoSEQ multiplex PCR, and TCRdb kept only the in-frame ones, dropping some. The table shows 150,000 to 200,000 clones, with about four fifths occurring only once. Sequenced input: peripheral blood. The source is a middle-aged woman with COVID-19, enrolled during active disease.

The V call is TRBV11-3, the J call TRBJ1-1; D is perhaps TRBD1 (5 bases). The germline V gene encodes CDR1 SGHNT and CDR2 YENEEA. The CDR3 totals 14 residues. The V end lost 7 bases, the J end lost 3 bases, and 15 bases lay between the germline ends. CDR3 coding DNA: TGTGCCAGCACCACCGGGGGGACGGACACTGAAGCTTTCTTT. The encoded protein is CASTTGGTDTEAFF.

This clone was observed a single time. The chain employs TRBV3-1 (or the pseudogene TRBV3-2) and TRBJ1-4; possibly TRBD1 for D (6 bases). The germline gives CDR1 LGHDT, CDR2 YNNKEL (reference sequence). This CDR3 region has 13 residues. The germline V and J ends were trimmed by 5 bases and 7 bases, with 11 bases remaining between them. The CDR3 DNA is TGTGCCAGCAGCAGACAGGTTTTTGAAAAACTGTTTTTT. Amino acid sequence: CASSRQVFEKLFF.